This paragraph reports one T cell receptor beta chain. These data are taken from a study of shared clonotypes between healthy human individuals. There are 18 residues in the CDR3. Germline lookup yields CDR1 SGHNT and CDR2 YYREEE (reference sequence). The ends were cut back, 4 bases at V and 5 bases at J, with 25 bases in the middle. Investigators divided CD4+ cells into CD45RA+ naive and CD45RA-negative memory subsets. Generated by immunoSEQ multiplex PCR, the TCRdb table keeps only in-frame clones and is missing some. The sample contains more than 2,000,000 clones, roughly 92% of which appear only once.

Sequences were obtained from naive CD4+ T cells sorted from blood. Subset noted: CD45RA+ positively selected. The sequence derives from a man in his late teens or twenties in good health. V gene TRBV5-4 combines with J gene TRBJ2-1; D is unresolved. The CDR3 is CASSHSNRYLGLHNEQFF. CDR3 bases: TGTGCCAGCAGCCACAGTAATAGGTACCTGGGATTGCACAATGAGCAGTTCTTC.